This TCR beta chain was obtained from a study of T and B cells in COVID-19 patients. BIOMED2 TRB-A/B primer pools were used in multiplex TRB PCR. TCRdb independently ran MiXCR on the multiplex PCR reads; one entry per CDR3 protein. The sample consists of approximately 11,000 distinct CDR3 sequences, around 30% of them appearing once. From blood, about 240-550 ng of genomic DNA served as TRB template. Regarding the study as a whole: Blood from mildly ill patients while symptomatic, and early samples from severe cases, were scarce.

The ends were cut back, 7 bases at V and 0 bases at J, with 9 bases in the middle. The CDR3 spans 14 residues. Germline CDR1 reads MNHEY; CDR2 reads SVGAGI. This clonotype counts as medium-sized (0.01 to 0.1%). The antigen remains undetermined. The source is a human donor with active COVID-19. The material sequenced was blood. The chain has TRBV6-5 and TRBJ2-2; possible D gene TRBD1, 6 bases. For the CDR3, the DNA is TGTGCCAGCACCAGGACAGCGAACACCGGGGAGCTGTTTTTT. It specifies CASTRTANTGELFF.